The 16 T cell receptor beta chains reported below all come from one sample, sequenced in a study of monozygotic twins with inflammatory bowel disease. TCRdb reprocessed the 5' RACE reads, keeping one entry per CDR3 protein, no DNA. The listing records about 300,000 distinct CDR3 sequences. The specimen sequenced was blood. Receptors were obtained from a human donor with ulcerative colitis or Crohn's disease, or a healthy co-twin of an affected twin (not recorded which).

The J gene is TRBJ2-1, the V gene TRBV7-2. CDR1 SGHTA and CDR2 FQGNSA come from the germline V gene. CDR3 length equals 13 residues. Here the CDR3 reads CASYKSSYNEQFF.

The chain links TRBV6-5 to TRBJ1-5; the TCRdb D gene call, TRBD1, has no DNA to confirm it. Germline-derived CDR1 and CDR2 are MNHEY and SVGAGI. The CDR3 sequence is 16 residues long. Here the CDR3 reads CASSYPDAGVEQPQHF.

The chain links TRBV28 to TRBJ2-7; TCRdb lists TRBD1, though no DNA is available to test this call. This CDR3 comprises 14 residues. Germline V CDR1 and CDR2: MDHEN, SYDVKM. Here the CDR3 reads CASSRSGIQYGQYF.

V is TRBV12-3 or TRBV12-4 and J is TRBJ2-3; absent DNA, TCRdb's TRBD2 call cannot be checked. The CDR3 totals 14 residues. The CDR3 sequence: CASRGLANTDTQYF.

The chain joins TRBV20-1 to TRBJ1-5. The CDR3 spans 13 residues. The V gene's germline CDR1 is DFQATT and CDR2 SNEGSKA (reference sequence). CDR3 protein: CSAYSGPHQPQHF.

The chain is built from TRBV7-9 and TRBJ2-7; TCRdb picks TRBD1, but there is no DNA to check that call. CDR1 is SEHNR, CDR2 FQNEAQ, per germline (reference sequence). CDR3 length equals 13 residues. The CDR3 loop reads CASSGQGADEQYF.

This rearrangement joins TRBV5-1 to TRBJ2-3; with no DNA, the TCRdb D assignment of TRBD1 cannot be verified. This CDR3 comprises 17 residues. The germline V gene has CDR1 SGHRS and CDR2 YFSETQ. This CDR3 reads CASSLTTGAKSTDTQYF. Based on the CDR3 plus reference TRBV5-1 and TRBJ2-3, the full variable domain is KAGVTQTPRYLIKTRGQQVTLSCSPISGHRSVSWYQQTPGQGLQFLFEYFSETQRNKGNFPGRFSGRQFSNSRSEMNVSTLELGDSALYLCASSLTTGAKSTDTQYFGPGTRLTVL.

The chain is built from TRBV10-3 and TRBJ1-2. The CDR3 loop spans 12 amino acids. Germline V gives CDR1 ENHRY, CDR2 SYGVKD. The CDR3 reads CAISESGYGYTF.

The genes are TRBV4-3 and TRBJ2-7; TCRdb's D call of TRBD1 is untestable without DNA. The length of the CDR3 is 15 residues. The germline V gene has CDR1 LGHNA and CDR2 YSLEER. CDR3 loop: CASSLTGQGASEQYF.

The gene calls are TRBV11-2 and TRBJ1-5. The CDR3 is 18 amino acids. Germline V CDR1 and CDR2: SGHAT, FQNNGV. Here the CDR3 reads CASSLSPLAGYSNQPQHF.

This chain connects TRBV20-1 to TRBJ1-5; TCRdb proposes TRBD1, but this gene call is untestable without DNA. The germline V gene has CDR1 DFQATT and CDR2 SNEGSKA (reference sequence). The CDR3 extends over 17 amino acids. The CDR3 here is CSADRYGQGNSNQPQHF.

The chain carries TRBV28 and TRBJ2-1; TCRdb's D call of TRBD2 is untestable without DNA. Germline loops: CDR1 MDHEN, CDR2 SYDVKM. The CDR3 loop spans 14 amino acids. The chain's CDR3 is CASSLPSGVNEQFF.

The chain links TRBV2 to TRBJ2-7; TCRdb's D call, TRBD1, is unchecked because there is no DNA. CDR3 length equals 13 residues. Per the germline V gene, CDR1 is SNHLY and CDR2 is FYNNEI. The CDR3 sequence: CASSLMGHYEQYF.

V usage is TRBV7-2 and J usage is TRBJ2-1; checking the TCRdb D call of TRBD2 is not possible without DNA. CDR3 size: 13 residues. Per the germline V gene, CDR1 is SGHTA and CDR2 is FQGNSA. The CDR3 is CASSLRLVTEQFF.

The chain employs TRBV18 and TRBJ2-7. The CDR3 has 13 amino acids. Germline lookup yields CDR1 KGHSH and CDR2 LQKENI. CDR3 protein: CASSPPGFYEQYF.

The CDR3 reads CASSLAWRVGGETQYF. This chain joins TRBV7-2 and TRBJ2-5; absent DNA, TCRdb's TRBD2 call cannot be checked. The CDR3 consists of 16 residues. Germline V CDR1 and CDR2: SGHTA, FQGNSA.